Shown below are 16 T cell receptor beta chains from a single sample sequenced in a study of a mutant IDH1 vaccine in newly diagnosed glioma. Only in-frame clones appear in the TCRdb table, and some are missing; sequencing was by immunoSEQ multiplex PCR. The repertoire consists of about 56,000 clones, with roughly 76% occurring once and the leading ten covering about 5%. Time point in this sample: week 47, end of study. The vaccine gave 300 ug of a 20-mer mutant IDH1 peptide subcutaneously per dose. These receptors have no known antigen. The material was PBMCs, obtained from a glioma patient whose treatment included an IDH1 peptide vaccine. The source of these receptors is a man in his forties or fifties with glioma.

The CDR3 spells CASSVGSSGNTIYF. The CDR3 bases are TGTGCCAGCAGCGTAGGATCCTCTGGAAACACCATATATTTT. J is TRBJ1-3 and V is TRBV9; D remains ambiguous. The CDR3 is made up of 14 amino acids. Germline V gene data show CDR1 as SGDLS and CDR2 as YYNGEE. The V and J ends lost 0 bases and 0 bases respectively, with 4 bases between them.

This clone has just a few counts. The chain is built from TRBV7-9 and TRBJ2-2; D remains ambiguous. The V gene lost 3 bases and the J gene lost 6 bases, with 11 bases spanning the gap. CDR3 length: 14 residues. Per the germline V gene, CDR1 is SEHNR and CDR2 is FQNEAQ (reference sequence). CDR3 residues: CASSLPKESGELFF. The CDR3 DNA reads TGTGCCAGCAGCTTGCCTAAGGAGTCCGGGGAGCTGTTTTTT.

This chain uses TRBV4-1 with TRBJ2-4; no reliable D call. Trimming shortened V by 0 bases and J by 7 bases, and 13 bases separated the two germline ends. The CDR3 covers 15 residues. Germline-derived CDR1 and CDR2 are MGHRA and YSYEKL. The CDR3 spells CASSQDIGLGNIQYF. For the CDR3, the DNA is TGCGCCAGCAGCCAAGATATAGGGTTAGGGAACATTCAGTACTTC.

This clone was observed once. V and J are TRBV30 and TRBJ2-4, with a possible D match to TRBD2 (7 bases). V lost 2 bases to trimming and J lost 2 bases, with 16 bases between them. This CDR3 spans 16 amino acids. Germline V lookup: CDR1 GTSNPN, CDR2 SVGIG (reference sequence). Here the CDR3 DNA reads TGTGCCTGGAGTCGGGGGGCGGTCGCGTCCAAAAACATTCAGTACTTC. Its translation: CAWSRGAVASKNIQYF. The full variable domain, rest sourced from reference TRBV30 and TRBJ2-4, is SQTIHQWPATLVQPVGSPLSLECTVEGTSNPNLYWYRQAAGRGLQLLFYSVGIGQISSEVPQNLSASRPQDRQFILSSKKLLLSDSGFYLCAWSRGAVASKNIQYFGAGTRLSVL.

The chain employs TRBV11-2 and TRBJ1-1; 8 bases are shared with TRBD1. Germline V gene sequence: CDR1 SGHAT, CDR2 FQNNGV. V dropped 7 bases and J dropped 4; count of bases not matched to a gene: 5. The CDR3 spans 13 residues. CDR3 loop: CASTFDRGTEAFF. CDR3 DNA: TGTGCCAGCACCTTTGACAGGGGCACTGAAGCTTTCTTT.

The rearrangement uses TRBV5-6 and TRBJ2-7; D tentatively reads TRBD1 or TRBD2 (5 bases each). The CDR3 extends over 14 amino acids. V dropped 3 bases and J dropped 2 bases, with 12 bases sitting between them. CDR1 is SGHDT and CDR2 is YYEEEE in the germline V gene. The CDR3 reads CASSSGPLPYEQYF. The DNA for the CDR3 is TGTGCCAGCAGCTCGGGACCGCTCCCCTACGAGCAGTACTTC.

The chain couples TRBV6-6 to TRBJ2-7; possible D gene TRBD1, 5 bases. The CDR3 totals 13 residues. Trimming removed 2 bases from V and 2 bases from J, with 7 bases in between. Germline V gene lookup returns CDR1 MNHNY and CDR2 SVGAGI (reference sequence). The CDR3, as DNA: TGTGCCAGCAGTTACACAGGCGCCTACGAGCAGTACTTC. Protein product: CASSYTGAYEQYF.

The gene calls are TRBV5-4 and TRBJ2-5; a weak D match, TRBD1 (5 bases). Germline loops: CDR1 SGHNT, CDR2 YYREEE (reference sequence). This CDR3 spans 13 amino acids. With 0 bases removed from V and 4 bases from J, the gap between germline ends came to 7 bases. The CDR3 region is CASSLDRTETQYF. CDR3 DNA: TGTGCCAGCAGCTTGGACAGGACAGAGACCCAGTACTTC.

The rearrangement uses TRBV5-4 and TRBJ2-2, with unresolved D. This CDR3 contains 16 residues. V gave up 2 bases and J gave up 2 bases, with 13 bases separating them. CDR1 SGHNT and CDR2 YYREEE come from the germline V gene (reference sequence). The CDR3 DNA reads as TGTGCCAGCAGCTTAGCCCCCTACACAAACACCGGGGAGCTGTTTTTT. Protein: CASSLAPYTNTGELFF.

The chain links TRBV5-6 to TRBJ2-7, with 9 bases aligning to TRBD1. V trimming: 3 bases; J trimming: 9 bases; junction bases outside the gene matches: 4. This CDR3 spans 12 amino acids. Germline V gene lookup returns CDR1 SGHDT and CDR2 YYEEEE. DNA of the CDR3: TGTGCCAGCAGCTGGACAGGGGCGATGCAGTACTTC. Translation: CASSWTGAMQYF. Combining the CDR3 with reference TRBV5-6 and TRBJ2-7 gives the whole variable domain DAGVTQSPTHLIKTRGQQVTLRCSPKSGHDTVSWYQQALGQGPQFIFQYYEEEERQRGNFPDRFSGHQFPNYSSELNVNALLLGDSALYLCASSWTGAMQYFGPGTRLTVT.

V gene TRBV6-5 combines with J gene TRBJ2-2; TRBD1 aligns across 10 bases. The ends lost 6 bases at V and 7 bases at J; junction bases unmatched: 11. This CDR3 spans 16 amino acids. Germline V CDR1 and CDR2: MNHEY, SVGAGI. The CDR3 nucleotides read TGTGCCAGCAGATACCCGGGACAGGGGCCGAGCGGGGAGCTGTTTTTT. It translates to CASRYPGQGPSGELFF.

The rearrangement links TRBV4-2 to TRBJ2-1; TRBD1 matches at 8 bases. V shed 4 bases and J 6 bases; nucleotides not matched to a gene: 2. CDR3 length: 13 residues. Germline CDR1 and CDR2: LGHNA and YNFKEQ. CDR3 nucleotide sequence: TGTGCCAGCAGCCTGGGGACAGGCAATGAGCAGTTCTTC. The encoded protein is CASSLGTGNEQFF.

The gene calls are TRBV27 and TRBJ2-7, with TRBD1 matching over 9 bases. This CDR3 has 13 residues. CDR1 is MNHEY and CDR2 is SMNVEV in the germline V gene (reference sequence). V shed 6 bases, J shed 3 bases, and the junction held 3 bases outside the gene matches. CDR3 protein: CASSRDRVYEQYF. CDR3 in DNA: TGTGCCAGCAGCCGGGACAGGGTCTACGAGCAGTACTTC.

This clone was picked up one time. J is TRBJ2-7 and V is TRBV29-1; 10 positions agree with TRBD2. The CDR3 has 15 amino acids. CDR1 SQVTM and CDR2 ANQGSEA come from the germline V gene. The V gene end was trimmed by 4 bases and the J gene end by 0 bases; junction bases not matched to a gene: 6. CDR3 region: CSVGKLAGISYEQYF. The CDR3 DNA is TGCAGCGTTGGAAAACTAGCGGGGATCTCCTACGAGCAGTACTTC.

The genes are TRBV5-6 and TRBJ1-4, with no clear D. This CDR3 contains 14 residues. Germline V lookup: CDR1 SGHDT, CDR2 YYEEEE. Trimming left V 3 bases short and J 4 bases short, with 10 bases between. The CDR3 bases are TGTGCCAGCAGCTATGATCCGAGTAATGAAAAACTGTTTTTT. Its protein product is CASSYDPSNEKLFF.

The chain links TRBV5-1 to TRBJ2-7; no clear D. This CDR3 is built from 14 residues. Germline CDR1 and CDR2: SGHRS and YFSETQ. V lost 6 bases, J lost 2 bases, and 15 bases lay in between. In DNA form, the CDR3 reads TGCGCCAGCACCCACGGAGACGGACCCTACGAGCAGTACTTC. Translation gives CASTHGDGPYEQYF.